A single sample gave rise to the 17 T cell receptor beta chains below, sequenced in a study of T cell responses to AZD1222 COVID-19 vaccine. Clones were sequenced by immunoSEQ multiplex PCR, and TCRdb holds only the in-frame ones, with some missing. The table includes about 130,000 clones, about 89% detected once. The starting material was peripheral blood, obtained on day 0 of AZD1222 vaccination. These receptors all come from an adult in good health.

V usage is TRBV20-1 and J usage is TRBJ1-5; 7 bases match TRBD1. The V gene end was trimmed by 3 bases and the J gene end by 3 bases; junction bases not matched to a gene: 8. Germline assignment: CDR1 DFQATT and CDR2 SNEGSKA (reference sequence). The length of the CDR3 is 15 residues. The chain's CDR3 is CSASWSGQLNQPQHF. For the CDR3, the DNA is TGCAGTGCTAGTTGGTCGGGACAGCTCAATCAGCCCCAGCATTTT.

A single count supports this clone. The chain couples TRBV3-1 (or the pseudogene TRBV3-2) to TRBJ1-2; D may be TRBD1 (6 bases). This CDR3 region has 13 residues. Germline V gene lookup returns CDR1 LGHDT and CDR2 YNNKEL (reference sequence). Trimming pared 4 bases from V and 7 bases from J, leaving 13 bases between. DNA for the CDR3: TGTGCCAGCAGCCCTAAGGGGGGGGTTGGCTACACCTTC. It encodes CASSPKGGVGYTF.

The genes are TRBV7-9 and TRBJ2-2; D may be TRBD1 or TRBD2 (6 bases each). The CDR3 loop spans 17 amino acids. Trimming removed 4 bases at V and 4 bases at J, with 19 bases between. Per germline, CDR1 SEHNR and CDR2 FQNEAQ (reference sequence). CDR3 region: CASSSREQGGGTGELFF. As DNA, the CDR3 is TGTGCCAGCAGCTCAAGGGAGCAAGGGGGAGGCACCGGGGAGCTGTTTTTT.

The gene calls are TRBV5-6 and TRBJ1-2, with D perhaps TRBD1 (5 bases). Trimming stripped 1 base from V and 4 bases from J, with 11 bases between. Germline V lookup: CDR1 SGHDT, CDR2 YYEEEE. The CDR3 has 14 amino acids. The CDR3 nucleotides read TGTGCCAGCAGCTTGCCGGCCCAGGGCTATGGCTACACCTTC. Its translation: CASSLPAQGYGYTF.

The gene calls are TRBV6-4 and TRBJ2-3; D is possibly TRBD1 (6 bases). Germline lookup yields CDR1 MRHNA and CDR2 SNTAGT. V was clipped by 4 bases and J by 2 bases, with 10 bases between them. This CDR3 is built from 14 residues. CDR3 residues: CASSVQGHTDTQYF. The CDR3, as DNA: TGTGCCAGCAGTGTCCAGGGACACACAGATACGCAGTATTTT.

The chain combines TRBV7-9 with TRBJ1-2, with D perhaps matching TRBD1 (5 bases). Trimming left V 5 bases short and J 4 bases short, with 11 bases between. CDR3 length: 13 amino acids. Germline loops: CDR1 SEHNR, CDR2 FQNEAQ (reference sequence). DNA of the CDR3: TGTGCCAGCAGCCCAGATGGGGGCTATGGCTACACCTTC. This sequence encodes CASSPDGGYGYTF.

The CDR3 here is CASSLTGSGQGSYGYTF. The CDR3 DNA reads TGTGCCAGCAGCTTAACTGGTTCGGGACAGGGATCCTATGGCTACACCTTC. This chain joins TRBV7-2 and TRBJ1-2, with TRBD1 matching 9 bases. CDR3 size: 17 residues. Germline-derived CDR1 and CDR2 are SGHTA and FQGNSA. Unmatched junction bases numbered 11, after V lost 2 bases and J lost 4 bases.

The genes are TRBV7-9 and TRBJ1-4; 10 bases map to TRBD1. The CDR3 sequence is 15 residues long. Germline CDR1 reads SEHNR; CDR2 reads FQNEAQ (reference sequence). J was trimmed by 8 bases and V by 5 bases; bases with no gene match: 8. CDR3 sequence: CASSRRGTGEEKLFF. The CDR3 DNA sequence: TGTGCCAGCAGCCGTAGAGGGACAGGGGAGGAAAAACTGTTTTTT.

This clone was detected only once. The chain uses TRBV7-9 and TRBJ1-1, with D possibly matching TRBD1 (5 bases). Germline values: CDR1 SEHNR, CDR2 FQNEAQ (reference sequence). The CDR3 loop spans 13 amino acids. Trimming stripped 2 bases from V and 7 bases from J, with 11 bases between. In DNA, the CDR3 is TGTGCCAGCAGCTTAAAAGCGAGGGGTGAAGCTTTCTTT. It codes for CASSLKARGEAFF.

The chain recombines TRBV7-8 with TRBJ2-2; the D gene is possibly TRBD1 (6 bases). V shed 5 bases and J shed 1 base, with 14 bases lying between them. The CDR3 loop spans 16 amino acids. Germline values: CDR1 SGHVS, CDR2 FQNEAQ. CDR3 sequence (DNA): TGTGCCAGCAGCCAGGGGTCTAGTAGGAACACCGGGGAGCTGTTTTTT. Translating it yields CASSQGSSRNTGELFF.

This clone was counted only a few times. The chain has TRBV6-2 or TRBV6-3 and TRBJ1-4; D possibly corresponds to TRBD1 (5 bases). V shed 0 bases and J shed 8 bases, with 10 bases lying between them. Germline V gene lookup returns CDR1 MNHEY and CDR2 SVGEGT. The CDR3 is 14 amino acids. CDR3 nucleotide sequence: TGTGCCAGCAGTTACTCTGTCGAGGGGGAAAAACTGTTTTTT. The encoded protein is CASSYSVEGEKLFF.

This clone was seen only a few times. The sample holds other DNA sequences that translate to the same CDR3. This chain joins TRBV20-1 and TRBJ1-4, with 7 bases identical to TRBD1. The V gene end was trimmed by 6 bases and the J gene end by 8 bases; junction bases not matched to a gene: 3. Per the germline V gene, CDR1 is DFQATT and CDR2 is SNEGSKA (reference sequence). The CDR3 has 11 residues. The CDR3 DNA reads as TGCAGTGCGAGACAGGGAGAAAAACTGTTTTTT. Encoded protein: CSARQGEKLFF.

The chain links TRBV7-9 to TRBJ1-2; tentative D call: TRBD1 (5 bases). The CDR3 is made up of 14 amino acids. V shed 6 bases and J shed 7 bases, with 18 bases lying between them. In germline, CDR1 is SEHNR, CDR2 FQNEAQ (reference sequence). The CDR3 sequence is CASRNQQDNRGYTF. The DNA for the CDR3 is TGTGCCAGCAGGAATCAACAGGATAATCGTGGCTACACCTTC. The whole variable domain, filled in from reference TRBV7-9 and TRBJ1-2, reads DTGVSQNPRHKITKRGQNVTFRCDPISEHNRLYWYRQTLGQGPEFLTYFQNEAQLEKSRLLSDRFSAERPKGSFSTLEIQRTEQGDSAMYLCASRNQQDNRGYTFGSGTRLTVV.

The table lists this clone with a count of one. This chain links TRBV7-3 with TRBJ2-5, with D hard to call. The CDR3 covers 13 residues. V lost 5 bases to trimming and J lost 3 bases, with 10 bases between them. Germline loops: CDR1 SGHTA, CDR2 FQGTGA. CDR3 residues: CASSQDPKETQYF. CDR3 bases: TGTGCCAGCAGCCAAGACCCGAAAGAGACCCAGTACTTC.

The chain has TRBV6-6 and TRBJ2-1, with 10 nucleotides matching TRBD1. The V segment lost 5 bases and the J segment 6 bases; nucleotides outside the gene matches: 16. Germline CDR1 and CDR2: MNHNY and SVGAGI (reference sequence). The CDR3 has 18 residues. The CDR3 protein is CASSQLRAAWTGGNEQFF. Here the CDR3 DNA reads TGTGCCAGCAGTCAACTCAGAGCCGCCTGGACAGGGGGCAATGAGCAGTTCTTC.

As to this clone: In the same sample, other DNA sequences code for this CDR3. V and J are TRBV5-1 and TRBJ1-1, with no clear D. V was shortened by 0 bases and J by 1 base, with 7 bases between the two germline ends. The germline V gene encodes CDR1 SGHRS and CDR2 YFSETQ. This CDR3 comprises 14 residues. CDR3 DNA sequence: TGCGCCAGCAGCTTGGCGGGCCAGAACACTGAAGCTTTCTTT. Protein: CASSLAGQNTEAFF.

The chain has TRBV4-1 and TRBJ1-1; TRBD1 is a possible D gene (6 bases). This CDR3 is built from 17 residues. The ends were cut back, 3 bases at V and 4 bases at J, with 21 bases in the middle. CDR1 and CDR2 (germline): MGHRA, YSYEKL. The CDR3 loop is CASSQIREGQKFTEAFF. CDR3 nucleotides: TGCGCCAGCAGCCAGATCAGGGAAGGACAGAAGTTCACTGAAGCTTTCTTT.